This T cell receptor (beta chain) derives from a study of blood T cell repertoires in COVID-19. The authors' processing: The authors estimated nucleated cell counts from reference gene primer amplification. TCRdb keeps only in-frame clones here, not all; method: immunoSEQ multiplex PCR. V, J and clone size were drawn from that table, and D and trimming were deduced from the DNA. The sample lists around 140,000 clones; 87% were seen once. This clone was observed a handful of times. The germline V gene encodes CDR1 MDHEN and CDR2 SYDVKM. Unmatched junction bases numbered 9, after V lost 3 bases and J lost 2 bases. This CDR3 is built from 16 residues.

J is TRBJ2-7 and V is TRBV28, with 8 bases lining up with TRBD2. Source material: peripheral blood. The clonotype originates from a man older than 75 with acute or convalescent COVID-19. The CDR3 coding sequence is TGTGCCAGCAGTTTCTCCCTAGCGGGCCTGACCTACGAGCAGTACTTC. This encodes CASSFSLAGLTYEQYF.